One T cell receptor beta chain is described in this entry. Its antigen is undetermined. The record originates from a study of Ad26.COV2.S vaccination and SARS-CoV-2 variants. The overall study: As a participant in COV1001, the donor was in the Ad26.COV2.S trial arm. Intramuscularly, Ad26.COV2.S was given either once or twice, 56 days apart.

Treatment reported: roughly 20 received Ad26.COV2.S at low or high dose, single or two shots; 5 received placebo; per-sample allocation not given. At day 63 after the first vaccine or placebo injection, samples were drawn. A Boston adult aged 18-55 years was the donor. Germline V lookup: CDR1 MNHEY, CDR2 SVGAGI. Deletions cut 8 bases from V and 6 bases from J, with 15 bases between. This CDR3 region has 13 residues. The repertoire was sequenced with immunoSEQ multiplex PCR; TCRdb's copy has only in-frame clones and lacks some. This table holds some 250,000 clones, around nine tenths found once. General study results and limits: A substantial breadth of spike-specific CD8+ and CD4+ T cell responses after vaccination has been reported.

The sample was peripheral blood, taken in a trial of Ad26.COV2.S vaccine versus placebo. The J gene is TRBJ2-3, the V gene TRBV6-5, with D perhaps assigned TRBD1 or TRBD2 (5 bases each). The origin of this receptor is a person between 18 and 65 years old who received the Ad26.COV2.S COVID-19 vaccine or a placebo. The CDR3 loop reads CASRRWGIDTQYF. The CDR3, as DNA: TGTGCCAGCCGCAGGTGGGGGATTGATACGCAGTATTTT.